This is a list of T cell receptor beta chains from one sample in a study of identical twins. Via MiXCR, TCRdb re-called the 5' RACE reads, giving one row per CDR3 protein. The sample includes about 530,000 distinct CDR3 sequences, about a fifth of them seen just once. This sample was shared with a second study, whose subject was yellow fever vaccine responses in identical twins.

Sequenced input: CD4+ T cells sorted from blood. The receptors derive from a woman between 18 and 30 years old in good health. CDR3s include the opening cysteine and the closing phenylalanine or tryptophan. The D gene is left open where the match is weak. The size entry is marked missing in some rows and otherwise reads once, few, many or a size class.

TRBV7-9	TRBJ2-5	.	.	TGTGCCAGCAGAAAATCCGCTGGCGGGGTAGAGACCCAGTACTTC	CASRKSAGGVETQYF
TRBV24-1	TRBJ2-7	.	.	TGTGCCACCAGTGATCCGGGCAGGGTCAACGAGCAGTACTTC	CATSDPGRVNEQYF
TRBV29-1	TRBJ2-5	.	few	TGCAGCGTTGTTTCCGGGGATGGGGAGACCCAGTACTTC	CSVVSGDGETQYF
TRBV10-2	TRBJ2-1	.	few	TGCGCCAGCAGTAAACCCGAGCTAGGGGGTGAAAGCTCCTACAATGAGCAGTTCTTC	CASSKPELGGESSYNEQFF
TRBV2	TRBJ2-1	TRBD1	few	TGTGCCAGCACCCGAGAAAGACAGGGCACCTACAATGAGCAGTTCTTC	CASTRERQGTYNEQFF
TRBV11-2	TRBJ2-3	TRBD1	.	TGTGCCAGCAGCTTAGATCAGGGGGTTACAGATACGCAGTATTTT	CASSLDQGVTDTQYF
TRBV9	TRBJ2-3	TRBD1	.	TGTGCCAGCAGCGAGAGAGGGACAGGGGGCGCAGATACGCAGTATTTT	CASSERGTGGADTQYF
TRBV20-1	TRBJ2-1	.	few	TGCAGTGCAGAGTCGGGAATAGGATCCTACAATGAGCAGTTCTTC	CSAESGIGSYNEQFF
TRBV20-1	TRBJ2-1	TRBD2	.	TGCAGTGGGACTAGCGGGGGGGGGAATGTGCAGTTCTTC	CSGTSGGGNVQFF
TRBV20-1	TRBJ2-3	.	few	TGCAGTGCCCTAAAGGGGGATACGCAGTATTTT	CSALKGDTQYF
TRBV5-1	TRBJ2-7	.	few	TGCGCCAGCAGCTTGGCAGGGACCTTTACCTACGAGCAGTACTTC	CASSLAGTFTYEQYF
TRBV6-1	TRBJ2-6	.	few	TGTGCCAGCAGCCGCGGAGCCTTTTCTGGGGCCAACGTCCTGACTTTC	CASSRGAFSGANVLTF
TRBV28	TRBJ2-5	.	few	TGTGCCAGCAGCCTACAACGCCTATTAGCGGCCCAAGAGACCCAGTACTTC	CASSLQRLLAAQETQYF
TRBV3-1	TRBJ2-5	.	.	TGTGCCAGCAGCCACCCGGAGACCCAGTACTTC	CASSHPETQYF
TRBV12-3/TRBV12-4	TRBJ2-5	.	few	TGTGCCAGCAGTAAGACGCTGCGGCAAGAGACCCAGTACTTC	CASSKTLRQETQYF
TRBV3-1	TRBJ1-6	TRBD1	.	TGTGCCAGCAGCTTTACAGGGGGACAGCAGACACCACCCCTCCACTTT	CASSFTGGQQTPPLHF
TRBV7-2	TRBJ2-1	.	.	TGTGCCAGCAGCACGGTGGGGGGGCGGATCGGGAATGAGCAGTTCTTC	CASSTVGGRIGNEQFF
TRBV5-1	TRBJ2-3	.	few	TGCGCCAGCCGCGGTCATACGGGCACAGATACGCAGTATTTT	CASRGHTGTDTQYF
TRBV24-1	TRBJ2-3	TRBD2	.	TGTGCCACCAGCTCAGCTAGCGGAACAGATACGCAGTATTTT	CATSSASGTDTQYF
TRBV14	TRBJ1-2	.	few	TGTGCCAGCAGCAAGGATGGAGGGGTTAATGGCTACACCTTC	CASSKDGGVNGYTF
TRBV5-1	TRBJ1-4	.	few	TGCGCCAGCAGCTTGGTGGGGTCAACTAATGAAAAACTGTTTTTT	CASSLVGSTNEKLFF
TRBV4-2	TRBJ1-4	.	few	TGTGCCAGCAGCAAACGCTGGCAGGGTGATTCTGGGACTAATGAAAAACTGTTTTTT	CASSKRWQGDSGTNEKLFF
TRBV20-1	TRBJ2-1	TRBD2	.	TGCAGTGCTAGTGGGCGGGGGGGTCTTTACAATGAGCAGTTCTTC	CSASGRGGLYNEQFF
TRBV12-3/TRBV12-4	TRBJ2-6	TRBD1	.	TGTGCCAAGGGACAGGGGGCGACTGGGGCCAACGTCCTGACTTTC	CAKGQGATGANVLTF
TRBV10-1	TRBJ2-3	TRBD2	.	TGCGCCAGCAGTGGTCCGGGACTAGCGGAGCGCACAGATACGCAGTATTTT	CASSGPGLAERTDTQYF
TRBV10-3	TRBJ2-1	.	few	TGTGCCATCAGTGAGGCGGGGAATGAGCAGTTCTTC	CAISEAGNEQFF
TRBV14	TRBJ2-1	.	.	TGTGCCAGCAGCCAAGATTCAGTCAGGGAGAACAATGAGCAGTTCTTC	CASSQDSVRENNEQFF
TRBV2	TRBJ1-1	.	.	TGTGCCAGCAGTGAAATCGAGGGAACTGAAGCTTTCTTT	CASSEIEGTEAFF
TRBV3-1	TRBJ2-7	.	.	TGTGCCAGCAGCCACGATGGACCCTACGAGCAGTACTTC	CASSHDGPYEQYF
TRBV12-3/TRBV12-4	TRBJ2-1	.	.	TGTGCCAGCAGTTTCCGGGGACCCGAGCAGTTCTTC	CASSFRGPEQFF
TRBV7-8	TRBJ1-5	TRBD1	.	TGTGCCAGCAGCTTAGAGGGTCGCTACAGGGGAAATCAGCCCCAGCATTTT	CASSLEGRYRGNQPQHF
TRBV4-1	TRBJ2-1	.	few	TGCGCCAGCAGCGCCGCATCGGGCGTGTCCCTTGAGCAGTTCTTC	CASSAASGVSLEQFF
TRBV7-8	TRBJ2-7	TRBD1	once	TGTGCCAGCAGCCTCAACAACGGACAGGCCTACGAGCAGTACTTC	CASSLNNGQAYEQYF
TRBV5-1	TRBJ2-1	TRBD2	.	TGCGCCAGCAGCTTGACTAGCGGGAGTTTTCGAGCGGGGAATGAGCAGTTCTTC	CASSLTSGSFRAGNEQFF
TRBV11-2	TRBJ2-1	TRBD2	.	TGTGCCAGCAGAACCAGCGGGAGGGAGTACAATGAGCAGTTCTTC	CASRTSGREYNEQFF
TRBV15	TRBJ2-3	TRBD2	few	TGTGCCACCAGCAGAGCCCCGACTAGCGGGGGGGGATTCACAGATACGCAGTATTTT	CATSRAPTSGGGFTDTQYF
TRBV15	TRBJ2-3	.	.	TGTGCCACCAGCAGAGATCCGCAGGGAACAGATACGCAGTATTTT	CATSRDPQGTDTQYF
TRBV6-1	TRBJ2-7	TRBD2	.	TGTGCCAGCGGAGTTGGTTTAGCGGGAGGGTTCGCCTACGAGCAGTACTTC	CASGVGLAGGFAYEQYF
TRBV4-1	TRBJ2-3	TRBD2	few	TGCGCCAGCAGCCAAGATCTCCAAGCGGGAGGCACAGATACGCAGTATTTT	CASSQDLQAGGTDTQYF
TRBV7-9	TRBJ2-7	TRBD1	.	TGTGCCAGCAGCTTAGGGACAGGGGGCCCCGAGCAGTACTTC	CASSLGTGGPEQYF
TRBV18	TRBJ2-1	TRBD1	.	TGTGCCAGCTCACCCGGACAGGGGGCGCAGGGTGAGCAGTTCTTC	CASSPGQGAQGEQFF
TRBV12-3/TRBV12-4	TRBJ1-6	.	.	TGTGCCAGCAGTTCCATTCAGAAGGCCCTCCACTTT	CASSSIQKALHF
TRBV7-2	TRBJ1-1	.	.	TGTGCCAGCGGAAAGGGACACCTTGAGAGGACTGAAGCTTTCTTT	CASGKGHLERTEAFF
TRBV6-1	TRBJ2-3	.	few	TGTGCCAGCAGGGAGGGAAAGGCAGATACGCAGTATTTT	CASREGKADTQYF
TRBV3-1	TRBJ2-2	TRBD1	.	TGTGCCAGCAGCGACCCCGGGACAGGGTCCGGGGAGCTGTTTTTT	CASSDPGTGSGELFF
TRBV10-1	TRBJ2-1	TRBD2	.	TGCGCCAGCAGTGAGTGGGGACTAGCGGGAGGGCCGAGCTCCTACAATGAGCAGTTCTTC	CASSEWGLAGGPSSYNEQFF
TRBV7-9	TRBJ2-3	.	.	TGTGCCAGCAGCTTATATTTACTGAACACAGATACGCAGTATTTT	CASSLYLLNTDTQYF
TRBV2	TRBJ2-7	TRBD1	few	TGTGCCAGCTCCTGGAGGGGACAGGGGCTTAACGAGCAGTACTTC	CASSWRGQGLNEQYF
TRBV12-3/TRBV12-4	TRBJ2-1	.	.	TGTGCCAGCAGTCTCCGAGAGGGCAGCGGAACCTACAATGAGCAGTTCTTC	CASSLREGSGTYNEQFF
TRBV5-1	TRBJ2-1	.	.	TGCGCCAGCAGCTTGGATATGGGGGCCATGAGTAATGAGCAGTTCTTC	CASSLDMGAMSNEQFF
TRBV20-1	TRBJ2-5	.	.	TGCAGTGCTAGGGACACCAAAACCTACCAAGAGACCCAGTACTTC	CSARDTKTYQETQYF